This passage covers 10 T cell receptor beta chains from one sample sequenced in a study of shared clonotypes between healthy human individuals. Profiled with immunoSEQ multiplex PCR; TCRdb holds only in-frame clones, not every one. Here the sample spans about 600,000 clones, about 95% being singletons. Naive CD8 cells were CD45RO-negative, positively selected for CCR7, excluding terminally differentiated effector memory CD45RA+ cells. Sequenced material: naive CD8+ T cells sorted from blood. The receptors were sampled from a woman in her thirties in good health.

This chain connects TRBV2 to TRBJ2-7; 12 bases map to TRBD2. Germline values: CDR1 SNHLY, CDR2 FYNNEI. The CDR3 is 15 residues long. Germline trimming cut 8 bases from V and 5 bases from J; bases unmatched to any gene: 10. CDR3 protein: CASGLAGGLDHEQYF. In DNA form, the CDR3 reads TGTGCCAGCGGCCTAGCGGGAGGGCTGGACCACGAGCAGTACTTC.

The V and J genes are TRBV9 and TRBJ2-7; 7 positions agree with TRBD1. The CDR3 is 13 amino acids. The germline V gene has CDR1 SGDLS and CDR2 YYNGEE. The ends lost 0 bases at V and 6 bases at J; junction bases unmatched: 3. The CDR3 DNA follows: TGTGCCAGCAGCGTAGGAGGGGGCGGCGAGCAGTACTTC. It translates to CASSVGGGGEQYF.

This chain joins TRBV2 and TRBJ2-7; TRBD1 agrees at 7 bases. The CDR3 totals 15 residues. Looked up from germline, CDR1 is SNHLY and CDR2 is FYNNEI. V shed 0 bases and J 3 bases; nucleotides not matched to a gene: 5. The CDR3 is CASSEAGDSYYEQYF. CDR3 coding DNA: TGTGCCAGCAGTGAAGCCGGGGACAGTTACTACGAGCAGTACTTC.

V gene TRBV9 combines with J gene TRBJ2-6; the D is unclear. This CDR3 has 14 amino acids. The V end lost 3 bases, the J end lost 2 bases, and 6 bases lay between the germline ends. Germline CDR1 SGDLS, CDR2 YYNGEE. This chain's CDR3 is CASSDNAGANVLTF. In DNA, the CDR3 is TGTGCCAGCAGCGATAACGCTGGGGCCAACGTCCTGACTTTC.

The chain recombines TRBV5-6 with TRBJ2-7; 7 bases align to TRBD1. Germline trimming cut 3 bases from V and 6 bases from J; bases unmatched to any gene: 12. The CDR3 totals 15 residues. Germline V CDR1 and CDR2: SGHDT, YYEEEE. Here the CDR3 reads CASSSGPGTASEQYF. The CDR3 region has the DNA TGTGCCAGCAGCTCGGGGCCTGGGACAGCCAGCGAGCAGTACTTC.

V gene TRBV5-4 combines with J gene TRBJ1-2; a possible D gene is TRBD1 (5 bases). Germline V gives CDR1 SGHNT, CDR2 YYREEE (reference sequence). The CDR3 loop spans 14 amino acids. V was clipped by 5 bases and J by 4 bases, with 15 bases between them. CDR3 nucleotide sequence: TGTGCCAGCAGAGCTTCCGGGACGGCCTATGGCTACACCTTC. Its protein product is CASRASGTAYGYTF.

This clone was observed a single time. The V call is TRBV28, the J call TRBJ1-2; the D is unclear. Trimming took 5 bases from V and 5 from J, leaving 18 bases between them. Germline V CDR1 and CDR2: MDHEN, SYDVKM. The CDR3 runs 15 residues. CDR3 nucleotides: TGTGCCAGCAGTCCTATAGGCGAGAGCGGGTATGGCTACACCTTC. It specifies CASSPIGESGYGYTF.

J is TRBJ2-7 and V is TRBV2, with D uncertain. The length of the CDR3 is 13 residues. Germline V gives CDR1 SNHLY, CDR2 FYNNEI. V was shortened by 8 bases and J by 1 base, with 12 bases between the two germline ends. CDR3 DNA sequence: TGTGCCAGCCTCCCTAACGGATCCTACGAGCAGTACTTC. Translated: CASLPNGSYEQYF. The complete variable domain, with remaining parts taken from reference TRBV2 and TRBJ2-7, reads EPEVTQTPSHQVTQMGQEVILRCVPISNHLYFYWYRQILGQKVEFLVSFYNNEISEKSEIFDDQFSVERPDGSNFTLKIRSTKLEDSAMYFCASLPNGSYEQYFGPGTRLTVT.

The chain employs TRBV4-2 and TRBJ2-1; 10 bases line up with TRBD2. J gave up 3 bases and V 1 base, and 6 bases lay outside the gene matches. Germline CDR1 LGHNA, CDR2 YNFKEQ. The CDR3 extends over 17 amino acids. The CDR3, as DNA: TGTGCCAGCAGCCAAGGGATGGGACTAGCGCTCTACAATGAGCAGTTCTTC. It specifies CASSQGMGLALYNEQFF.

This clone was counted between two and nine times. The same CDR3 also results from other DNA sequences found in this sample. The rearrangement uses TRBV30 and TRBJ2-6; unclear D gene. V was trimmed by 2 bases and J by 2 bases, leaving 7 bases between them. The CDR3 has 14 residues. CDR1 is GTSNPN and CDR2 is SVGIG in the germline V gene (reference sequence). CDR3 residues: CAWSLGTGANVLTF. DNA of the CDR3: TGTGCCTGGAGTTTAGGGACTGGGGCCAACGTCCTGACTTTC. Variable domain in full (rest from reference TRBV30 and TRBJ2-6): SQTIHQWPATLVQPVGSPLSLECTVEGTSNPNLYWYRQAAGRGLQLLFYSVGIGQISSEVPQNLSASRPQDRQFILSSKKLLLSDSGFYLCAWSLGTGANVLTFGAGSRLTVL.